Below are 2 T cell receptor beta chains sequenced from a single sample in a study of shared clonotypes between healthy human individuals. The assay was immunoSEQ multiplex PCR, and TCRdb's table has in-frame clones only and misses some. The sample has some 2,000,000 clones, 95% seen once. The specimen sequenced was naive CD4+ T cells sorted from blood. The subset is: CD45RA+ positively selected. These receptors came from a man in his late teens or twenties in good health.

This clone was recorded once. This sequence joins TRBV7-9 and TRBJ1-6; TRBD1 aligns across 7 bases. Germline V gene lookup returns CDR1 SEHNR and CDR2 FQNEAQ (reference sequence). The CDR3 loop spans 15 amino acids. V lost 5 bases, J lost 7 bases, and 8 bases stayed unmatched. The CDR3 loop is CASSNRQGWNSPLHF. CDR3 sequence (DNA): TGTGCCAGCAGCAATAGACAGGGTTGGAATTCACCCCTCCACTTT.

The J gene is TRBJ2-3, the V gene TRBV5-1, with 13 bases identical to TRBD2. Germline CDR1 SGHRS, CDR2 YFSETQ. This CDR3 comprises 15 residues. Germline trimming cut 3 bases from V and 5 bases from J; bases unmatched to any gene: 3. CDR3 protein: CASSSRLAGGDTQYF. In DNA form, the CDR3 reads TGCGCCAGCAGCTCCAGACTAGCGGGAGGAGATACGCAGTATTTT.